The clone carrying this TCR beta chain appeared a single time. The antigen remains unidentified. This sample stems from a study of relationships among human T cell subsets. Subset-specific monoclonal antibody beads were used to isolate T cell subsets. Findings of the study overall: Over 50% of CD8+ cytotoxic sequences were in clones over 100 reads; regulatory and Th2 had few. Across seven subsets, gene usage, CDR3 length and N-additions did not differ significantly. Some CD4+CD8+ double-positive cells may remain after bead sorting.

Semiquantitative ARM-PCR amplified T cell receptor alpha and beta CDR3 regions from mRNA. In ARM-PCR, communal superprimers followed tagged nested gene-specific primers for exponential amplification. TCRdb re-called the multiplex PCR reads with MiXCR, one entry per CDR3 protein. The sample holds fewer than 16,000 distinct CDR3 sequences; roughly 60% are singletons and the top ten take around 30%. The source material was total T cells sorted from blood. This sequence was found in a man aged 40-55 years in good health.

The CDR3 nucleotides read TGTGCCATCAGTGCCCCTACTAGCGGGGGTACGACCCAGTACTTC. The encoded protein is CAISAPTSGGTTQYF. The V call is TRBV10-3, the J call TRBJ2-5; 11 bases agree with TRBD2. With 4 bases clipped from V and 7 bases from J, the junction kept 8 bases outside the gene matches. Germline V gene data show CDR1 as ENHRY and CDR2 as SYGVKD. The CDR3 is 15 amino acids.